The next 31 T cell receptor beta chains were all read from a single sample in a study of cytomegalovirus exposure and HLA in healthy donors. Primers included in the PCR were 60 Vbeta and 13 Jbeta primers. This table comes from immunoSEQ multiplex PCR, and its TCRdb copy is limited to in-frame clones, with some not included. The data show roughly 190,000 clones, roughly 80% seen once. What was sequenced was PBMCs. The source of these receptors is a woman in her twenties or thirties in good health and CMV-seropositive.

The chain joins TRBV28 to TRBJ2-2, with 8 positions matching TRBD2. Germline CDR1 reads MDHEN; CDR2 reads SYDVKM. The CDR3 runs 16 residues. V shed 6 bases and J 3 bases; nucleotides not matched to a gene: 9. This chain's CDR3 is CASRESGRGDTGELFF. CDR3 nucleotides: TGTGCCAGCAGGGAAAGCGGGAGAGGGGACACCGGGGAGCTGTTTTTT.

This chain uses TRBV4-3 with TRBJ1-4; D is possibly TRBD1 (5 bases). Deletions cut 3 bases from V and 0 bases from J, with 14 bases between. The CDR3 has 17 residues. From germline, CDR1 is LGHNA and CDR2 YSLEER. CDR3 protein: CASSHQPGLTTNEKLFF. In nucleotides, the CDR3 is TGCGCCAGCAGCCACCAACCGGGACTTACAACTAATGAAAAACTGTTTTTT.

Details on this clone: The same CDR3 also results from other DNA sequences found in this sample. CDR3 in DNA: TGTGCCAGCAGCCTATCTGGGGCCAACGTCCTGACTTTC. As protein: CASSLSGANVLTF. The chain joins TRBV27 to TRBJ2-6; D ambiguous. CDR1 is MNHEY and CDR2 is SMNVEV in the germline V gene (reference sequence). V gave up 6 bases and J gave up 1 base, with 4 bases separating them. The CDR3 is 13 amino acids.

This chain joins TRBV7-3 and TRBJ2-1; possibly TRBD2 for D (6 bases). Looked up from germline, CDR1 is SGHTA and CDR2 is FQGTGA. This CDR3 contains 14 residues. V lost 5 bases and J 9 bases, leaving 17 bases between the germline ends. CDR3 in amino acids: CASSKGTAMGEQFF. CDR3 in DNA: TGTGCCAGCAGCAAAGGGACTGCGATGGGTGAGCAGTTCTTC. Full variable domain (remainder filled in from reference TRBV7-3 and TRBJ2-1): GAGVSQTPSNKVTEKGKYVELRCDPISGHTALYWYRQSLGQGPEFLIYFQGTGAADDSGLPNDRFFAVRPEGSVSTLKIQRTERGDSAVYLCASSKGTAMGEQFFGPGTRLTVL.

The chain links TRBV27 to TRBJ2-1, with 10 bases that match TRBD2. J gave up 4 bases and V 5 bases, and 11 bases lay outside the gene matches. The germline V gene has CDR1 MNHEY and CDR2 SMNVEV (reference sequence). The CDR3 runs to 17 residues. The CDR3 protein is CASSEYVGTSDYNEQFF. In DNA form, the CDR3 reads TGTGCCAGCAGTGAGTATGTAGGGACTAGCGATTACAATGAGCAGTTCTTC.

This chain connects TRBV7-9 to TRBJ2-1; the match to TRBD1 covers 7 bases. V trimming: 5 bases; J trimming: 7 bases; junction bases outside the gene matches: 2. CDR3 length: 12 residues. Germline values: CDR1 SEHNR, CDR2 FQNEAQ (reference sequence). CDR3 amino acids: CASSRGQNEQFF. The CDR3 DNA follows: TGTGCCAGCAGCCGGGGACAGAATGAGCAGTTCTTC.

The J gene is TRBJ1-6, the V gene TRBV30; TRBD1 agrees at 11 bases. The CDR3 loop spans 16 amino acids. J lost 9 bases, V lost 3 bases, and 10 bases had no gene match. The germline CDR1 and CDR2 sequences are GTSNPN and SVGIG (reference sequence). The CDR3: CAWRPDRGRGSSPLHF. CDR3 DNA sequence: TGTGCCTGGAGGCCGGACAGGGGGCGCGGGAGTTCACCCCTCCACTTT.

This clone appeared a few times. The chain uses TRBV5-4 and TRBJ2-3; 7 bases agree with TRBD2. This CDR3 comprises 15 residues. CDR1 is SGHNT and CDR2 is YYREEE in the germline V gene (reference sequence). The V and J ends lost 4 bases and 3 bases, in that order; junction bases with no gene match: 8. CDR3 nucleotide sequence: TGTGCCAGCAGCCCATTGGGGGGGAAAACAGATACGCAGTATTTT. Its protein product is CASSPLGGKTDTQYF.

The rearrangement links TRBV28 to TRBJ2-5; no clear D gene. CDR3 size: 13 residues. Trimming cost V 5 bases and J 3 bases, with 10 bases left between them. Looked up from germline, CDR1 is MDHEN and CDR2 is SYDVKM. As DNA, the CDR3 is TGTGCCAGCAGTACATACAGAGAAGAGACCCAGTACTTC. Translating gives CASSTYREETQYF.

The chain has TRBV19 and TRBJ1-1; 8 nucleotides align to TRBD1. CDR1 is LNHDA, CDR2 SQIVND, per germline (reference sequence). This CDR3 is 16 amino acids long. After removal of 3 bases from V and 6 bases from J, the junction contained 12 bases not matched to a gene. The DNA of the CDR3 is TGTGCCAGTAGTATTGGCTGGGACAGGATAAGAGCTGAAGCTTTCTTT. Translation: CASSIGWDRIRAEAFF.

The rearrangement joins TRBV9 to TRBJ1-2, with TRBD1 as a possible D gene (6 bases). V lost 0 bases to trimming and J lost 7 bases, with 16 bases between them. The length of the CDR3 is 15 residues. The germline gives CDR1 SGDLS, CDR2 YYNGEE. The CDR3 protein is CASSVEPGAPAGYTF. The CDR3, as DNA: TGTGCCAGCAGCGTAGAGCCAGGGGCTCCGGCTGGCTACACCTTC.

The CDR3 DNA reads TGCGCCAGCAGCCAAGACAGGGATGAAAAACTGTTTTTT. This codes for CASSQDRDEKLFF. The V and J genes are TRBV4-3 and TRBJ1-4, with a possible D match to TRBD1 (5 bases). This CDR3 is built from 13 residues. Per germline, CDR1 LGHNA and CDR2 YSLEER. The V end was cut by 0 bases, the J end by 6 bases, with 5 bases between.

The chain recombines TRBV6-1 with TRBJ1-2, with a possible D match to TRBD1 (5 bases). The CDR3 contains 15 residues. V dropped 2 bases and J dropped 4 bases, with 14 bases sitting between them. CDR1 is MNHNS and CDR2 is SASEGT in the germline V gene. As DNA, the CDR3 is TGTGCCAGCAGTGAACCTAGTCGGAGGGGCTATGGCTACACCTTC. It yields the protein CASSEPSRRGYGYTF.

This rearrangement joins TRBV7-9 to TRBJ2-6; no definite D call. The V end was cut by 1 base, the J end by 0 bases, with 7 bases between. The CDR3 length is 16 residues. Per germline, CDR1 SEHNR and CDR2 FQNEAQ (reference sequence). The CDR3 sequence: CASSLDKFSGANVLTF. The CDR3 DNA is TGTGCCAGCAGCTTAGATAAATTCTCTGGGGCCAACGTCCTGACTTTC.

V gene TRBV7-8 combines with J gene TRBJ1-1; D unclear. V lost 3 bases and J lost 7, with 12 bases in between. Per germline, CDR1 SGHVS and CDR2 FQNEAQ. This CDR3 is 13 amino acids long. CDR3 sequence reads: CASSFFDGGEAFF. For the CDR3, the DNA is TGTGCCAGCAGCTTTTTCGACGGAGGTGAAGCTTTCTTT.

The J gene is TRBJ2-7, the V gene TRBV2; 8 bases map to TRBD1. From germline, CDR1 is SNHLY and CDR2 FYNNEI. The CDR3 runs to 16 residues. Unmatched junction bases numbered 12, after V lost 5 bases and J lost 3 bases. The CDR3 loop is CASSLDRVGVGYEQYF. The DNA of the CDR3 is TGTGCCAGCAGTCTGGACAGGGTTGGTGTTGGCTACGAGCAGTACTTC.

This CDR3 is CSVESITNTEAFF. The CDR3 DNA reads as TGCAGCGTTGAAAGTATAACTAACACTGAAGCTTTCTTT. The gene calls are TRBV29-1 and TRBJ1-1; unclear D gene. Trimming left V 2 bases short and J 2 bases short, with 9 bases between. The germline V gene has CDR1 SQVTM and CDR2 ANQGSEA. The CDR3 length is 13 residues.

This clone has only a few counts. V is TRBV9 and J is TRBJ1-3; D remains unclear. Trimming stripped 0 bases from V and 0 bases from J, with 7 bases between. Germline CDR1 reads SGDLS; CDR2 reads YYNGEE. This CDR3 has 15 amino acids. As DNA, the CDR3 is TGTGCCAGCAGCGTAGGATGGAGCTCTGGAAACACCATATATTTT. Amino acid sequence: CASSVGWSSGNTIYF.

The chain joins TRBV19 to TRBJ1-4; D perhaps matches TRBD1 (6 bases). CDR1 is LNHDA, CDR2 SQIVND, per germline (reference sequence). This CDR3 is built from 12 residues. V lost 9 bases and J 15 bases, leaving 20 bases between the germline ends. In DNA form, the CDR3 reads TGTGCCAGCTCACGGATGGACAGTGTTGTGTTTTTT. This translates into CASSRMDSVVFF.

The chain combines TRBV30 with TRBJ2-1; TRBD2 matches at 8 bases. V lost 2 bases, J lost 2 bases, and 5 bases stayed unmatched. This CDR3 is 15 amino acids long. Looked up from germline, CDR1 is GTSNPN and CDR2 is SVGIG (reference sequence). The CDR3 region is CAWSWLAGAYNEQFF. In DNA form, the CDR3 reads TGTGCCTGGAGTTGGCTAGCGGGTGCCTACAATGAGCAGTTCTTC.

The genes are TRBV19 and TRBJ2-5, with D possibly TRBD1 on 5 matching bases. The germline gives CDR1 LNHDA, CDR2 SQIVND (reference sequence). V was cut by 1 base and J by 1 base, with 10 bases left in between. The CDR3 totals 15 residues. CDR3 sequence: CASSIGTGRQETQYF. CDR3 DNA: TGTGCCAGTAGTATAGGTACAGGTCGCCAAGAGACCCAGTACTTC.

The chain links TRBV7-9 to TRBJ1-1; TRBD1 matches at 7 bases. From germline, CDR1 is SEHNR and CDR2 FQNEAQ (reference sequence). V was pared by 4 bases and J by 6 bases, with 5 bases of the junction left unmatched. The CDR3 is made up of 13 amino acids. CDR3 in amino acids: CASSSTGLAEAFF. CDR3 DNA sequence: TGTGCCAGCAGCTCGACAGGGTTAGCTGAAGCTTTCTTT.

CDR3 region: CASSQETLRSPLHF. CDR3 nucleotide sequence: TGCGCCAGCAGCCAAGAAACCCTCCGGTCACCCCTCCACTTT. The chain couples TRBV4-3 to TRBJ1-6; D not resolved. CDR3 length: 14 residues. Germline V lookup: CDR1 LGHNA, CDR2 YSLEER. V lost 0 bases, J lost 10 bases, and 10 bases lay in between.

The chain recombines TRBV2 with TRBJ2-2; 8 bases match TRBD2. Trimming cost V 3 bases and J 6 bases; bases outside gene matches: 12. The CDR3 covers 17 residues. Germline CDR1 reads SNHLY; CDR2 reads FYNNEI. CDR3 sequence reads: CASSDPVGTSDPGELFF. The CDR3 DNA reads TGTGCCAGCAGTGACCCCGTCGGGACTAGTGACCCCGGGGAGCTGTTTTTT.

The chain has TRBV9 and TRBJ2-5, with TRBD2 matching over 12 bases. This CDR3 region has 17 residues. The germline V gene encodes CDR1 SGDLS and CDR2 YYNGEE. The V and J ends lost 0 bases and 5 bases, in that order; junction bases with no gene match: 8. The CDR3 bases are TGTGCCAGCAGCGTAGGTCCTAGCGGGGGGGCCCTGGAGACCCAGTACTTC. Protein: CASSVGPSGGALETQYF.

V is TRBV7-2 and J is TRBJ2-1, with D maybe TRBD2 (6 bases). Germline loops: CDR1 SGHTA, CDR2 FQGNSA. Between the trimmed V and J ends, which lost 2 bases and 3 bases, there was a span of 11 bases. The CDR3 consists of 15 residues. The CDR3 is CASSLMASVYNEQFF. The DNA of the CDR3 is TGTGCCAGCAGCTTAATGGCTAGCGTCTACAATGAGCAGTTCTTC. The full variable domain, its missing parts supplied by reference TRBV7-2 and TRBJ2-1, is GAGVSQSPSNKVTEKGKDVELRCDPISGHTALYWYRQSLGQGLEFLIYFQGNSAPDKSGLPSDRFSAERTGGSVSTLTIQRTQQEDSAVYLCASSLMASVYNEQFFGPGTRLTVL.

V and J are TRBV11-1 and TRBJ2-1; a weak D match, TRBD2 (5 bases). V dropped 4 bases and J dropped 6 bases, with 10 bases sitting between them. Germline CDR1 is SGHAT and CDR2 is FQDESV (reference sequence). The CDR3 is 13 residues long. Here the CDR3 DNA reads TGTGCCAGCAGCTCCGGGATCCTCAATGAGCAGTTCTTC. This codes for CASSSGILNEQFF.

This chain joins TRBV5-1 and TRBJ2-2; possible D gene TRBD2, 6 bases. The germline V gene has CDR1 SGHRS and CDR2 YFSETQ. The CDR3 runs to 13 residues. V was pared by 1 base and J by 7 bases, with 8 bases between. The chain's CDR3 is CASSLLGGGELFF. CDR3 bases: TGCGCCAGCAGCTTGTTGGGAGGCGGGGAGCTGTTTTTT.

V gene TRBV5-1 combines with J gene TRBJ1-1, with D unresolved. Germline CDR1 is SGHRS and CDR2 is YFSETQ. This CDR3 has 13 residues. V was shortened by 6 bases and J by 1 base, with 10 bases between the two germline ends. This CDR3 reads CASTVEGNTEAFF. The DNA of the CDR3 is TGCGCCAGCACGGTCGAGGGGAACACTGAAGCTTTCTTT.

The rearrangement uses TRBV6-5 and TRBJ1-4; D may be TRBD1 (5 bases). Trimming cost V 4 bases and J 11 bases, with 8 bases left between them. From germline, CDR1 is MNHEY and CDR2 SVGAGI. The length of the CDR3 is 11 residues. The CDR3 DNA reads as TGTGCCAGCAGTTTTCAGGGTAAACTGTTTTTT. Protein product: CASSFQGKLFF.

The chain is built from TRBV4-3 and TRBJ1-6, with TRBD1 as a possible D gene (6 bases). The CDR3 has 15 amino acids. In germline, CDR1 is LGHNA, CDR2 YSLEER. V lost 0 bases, J lost 10 bases, and 13 bases lay in between. DNA for the CDR3: TGCGCCAGCAGCCAAGATAAAGGGGGTTGGTCACCCCTCCACTTT. This sequence encodes CASSQDKGGWSPLHF.